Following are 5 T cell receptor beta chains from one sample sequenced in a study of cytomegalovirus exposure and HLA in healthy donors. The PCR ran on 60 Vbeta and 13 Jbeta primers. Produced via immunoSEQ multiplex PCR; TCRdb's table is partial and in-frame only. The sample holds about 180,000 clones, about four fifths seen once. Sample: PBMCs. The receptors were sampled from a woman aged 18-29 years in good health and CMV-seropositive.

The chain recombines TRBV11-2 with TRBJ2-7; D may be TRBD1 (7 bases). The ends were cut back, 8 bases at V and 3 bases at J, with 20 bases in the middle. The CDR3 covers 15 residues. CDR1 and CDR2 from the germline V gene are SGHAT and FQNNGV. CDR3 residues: CASGLTGQGGYEQYF. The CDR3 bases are TGTGCCAGCGGACTAACGGGGCAGGGGGGCTACGAGCAGTACTTC.

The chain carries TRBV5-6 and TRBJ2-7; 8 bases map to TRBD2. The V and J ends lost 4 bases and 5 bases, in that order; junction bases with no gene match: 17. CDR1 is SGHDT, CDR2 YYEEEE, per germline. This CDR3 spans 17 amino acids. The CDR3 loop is CASSAEGWRGEENEQYF. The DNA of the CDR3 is TGTGCCAGCAGCGCGGAGGGTTGGCGGGGGGAGGAGAACGAGCAGTACTTC.

This CDR3 reads CASSPQGTEAFF. The CDR3 DNA reads as TGTGCCAGCAGCCCTCAGGGCACTGAAGCTTTCTTT. This rearrangement joins TRBV7-9 to TRBJ1-1, with a tentative D call TRBD1 (5 bases). This CDR3 contains 12 residues. Germline V gene sequence: CDR1 SEHNR, CDR2 FQNEAQ (reference sequence). V gave up 5 bases and J gave up 4 bases, with 8 bases separating them.

The CDR3 protein is CASSLGTGDNYGYTF. As DNA, the CDR3 is TGTGCCAGCTCACTCGGGACAGGGGATAACTATGGCTACACCTTC. V usage is TRBV18 and J usage is TRBJ1-2; 10 nucleotides line up with TRBD1. This CDR3 comprises 15 residues. V lost 4 bases to trimming and J lost 1 base; unmatched junction nucleotides: 3. Germline CDR1 reads KGHSH; CDR2 reads LQKENI.

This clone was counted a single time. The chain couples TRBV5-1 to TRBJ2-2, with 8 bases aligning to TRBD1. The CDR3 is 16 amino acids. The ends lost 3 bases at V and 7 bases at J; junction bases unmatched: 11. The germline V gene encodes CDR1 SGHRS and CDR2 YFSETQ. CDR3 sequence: CASSSSGQGSSGELFF. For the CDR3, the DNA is TGCGCCAGCAGCTCCAGCGGACAGGGTTCGAGCGGGGAGCTGTTTTTT.